A single sample gave rise to the 20 T cell receptor beta chains below, sequenced in a study of OX40 agonist ivuxolimab in advanced cancers. Data came from immunoSEQ multiplex PCR; TCRdb stores just in-frame clones and leaves some out. The repertoire holds some 99,000 clones, with approximately 90% as singletons. The sample consisted of CD4+ or CD8+ T cells sorted from blood, taken in a trial of the OX40 agonist ivuxolimab. The receptors stem from an adult with an advanced solid tumor such as melanoma, head and neck, liver or kidney cancer.

V and J are TRBV2 and TRBJ2-1; D uncertain. V lost 5 bases and J 4 bases, leaving 18 bases between the germline ends. Germline loops: CDR1 SNHLY, CDR2 FYNNEI. The CDR3 has 16 residues. The CDR3 sequence: CASSKRFSGRYNEQFF. DNA of the CDR3: TGTGCCAGCAGTAAAAGATTCTCGGGCAGGTACAATGAGCAGTTCTTC.

This clone was seen once. The genes are TRBV7-3 and TRBJ1-2, with no clear D. V was pared by 5 bases and J by 7 bases, with 26 bases between. CDR1 and CDR2 (germline): SGHTA, FQGTGA. There are 17 residues in the CDR3. The CDR3 DNA reads as TGTGCCAGCAGCCCCGGTGTCGCTACCTTTCTGGGGAGTGGCTACACCTTC. This codes for CASSPGVATFLGSGYTF.

This clone was detected once. The V call is TRBV2, the J call TRBJ1-2; D is unclear. Germline V gene data show CDR1 as SNHLY and CDR2 as FYNNEI. Deletions cut 5 bases from V and 4 bases from J, with 11 bases between. The CDR3 loop spans 13 amino acids. CDR3 nucleotide sequence: TGTGCCAGCAGTCAGGCAGCTATCTATGGCTACACCTTC. Protein: CASSQAAIYGYTF.

V is TRBV18 and J is TRBJ1-1; D ambiguous. The V gene's germline CDR1 is KGHSH and CDR2 LQKENI. Trimming removed 0 bases from V and 0 bases from J, with 8 bases in between. CDR3 length: 15 amino acids. The CDR3 DNA sequence: TGTGCCAGCTCACCACCAAGAGCAATGAACACTGAAGCTTTCTTT. This translates into CASSPPRAMNTEAFF.

The V call is TRBV9, the J call TRBJ2-7, with 11 bases matching TRBD1. The germline V gene has CDR1 SGDLS and CDR2 YYNGEE. CDR3 length equals 15 residues. With 4 bases clipped from V and 3 bases from J, the junction kept 6 bases outside the gene matches. CDR3 loop: CASSYRTGGDYEQYF. CDR3 nucleotide sequence: TGTGCCAGCAGCTACCGGACAGGGGGCGACTACGAGCAGTACTTC.

The chain has TRBV12-5 and TRBJ2-2; a possible D gene is TRBD1 (6 bases). The V gene lost 6 bases and the J gene lost 1 base, with 9 bases spanning the gap. From germline, CDR1 is LGHNT and CDR2 FRNRAP. The CDR3 is made up of 14 amino acids. CDR3 sequence (DNA): TGTGCTAGTGGCCCGGGACAGAACACCGGGGAGCTGTTTTTT. It is translated as CASGPGQNTGELFF.

The chain combines TRBV18 with TRBJ1-3, with D unclear. The CDR3 sequence is 16 residues long. The germline CDR1 and CDR2 sequences are KGHSH and LQKENI. Between the trimmed V and J ends, which lost 6 bases and 0 bases, there was a span of 15 bases. CDR3 sequence: CASSRLTDFSGNTIYF. DNA of the CDR3: TGTGCCAGCTCGCGACTGACGGATTTCTCTGGAAACACCATATATTTT. Full variable domain (rest looked up from reference TRBV18 and TRBJ1-3): NAGVMQNPRHLVRRRGQEARLRCSPMKGHSHVYWYRQLPEEGLKFMVYLQKENIIDESGMPKERFSAEFPKEGPSILRIQQVVRGDSAAYFCASSRLTDFSGNTIYFGEGSWLTVV.

This sequence joins TRBV5-1 and TRBJ2-7; possible D gene TRBD2, 5 bases. Trimming took 4 bases from V and 2 from J, leaving 16 bases between them. Germline loops: CDR1 SGHRS, CDR2 YFSETQ. The CDR3 is made up of 15 amino acids. The CDR3 DNA reads as TGCGCCAGCAGCCCCGAGGGAGTGGGCGCCTACGAGCAGTACTTC. Encoded protein: CASSPEGVGAYEQYF. The full variable domain, completed using reference TRBV5-1 and TRBJ2-7, is KAGVTQTPRYLIKTRGQQVTLSCSPISGHRSVSWYQQTPGQGLQFLFEYFSETQRNKGNFPGRFSGRQFSNSRSEMNVSTLELGDSALYLCASSPEGVGAYEQYFGPGTRLTVT.

V gene TRBV7-2 combines with J gene TRBJ1-1; a weak D match, TRBD1 (5 bases). Germline-derived CDR1 and CDR2 are SGHTA and FQGNSA. V shed 1 base and J shed 0 bases, with 9 bases lying between them. This CDR3 comprises 15 residues. The CDR3 region is CASSLGLGVNTEAFF. CDR3 DNA sequence: TGTGCCAGCAGCTTAGGGTTGGGGGTGAACACTGAAGCTTTCTTT.

Turning to this clone: Within the sample, other DNA sequences also encode this same CDR3. The V and J genes are TRBV5-1 and TRBJ1-2; D ambiguous. The CDR3 is 14 amino acids. The V end was cut by 0 bases, the J end by 0 bases, with 6 bases between. Germline V gene lookup returns CDR1 SGHRS and CDR2 YFSETQ. In nucleotides, the CDR3 is TGCGCCAGCAGCTTGGAATCTCCTAACTATGGCTACACCTTC. Translation gives CASSLESPNYGYTF.

The chain couples TRBV11-2 to TRBJ2-2; tentative D call: TRBD1 (7 bases). The germline V gene has CDR1 SGHAT and CDR2 FQNNGV. CDR3 length: 15 residues. V shed 4 bases and J shed 4 bases, with 13 bases lying between them. The CDR3: CASSWRGQGTGELFF. In nucleotides, the CDR3 is TGTGCCAGCAGCTGGAGGGGGCAGGGCACCGGGGAGCTGTTTTTT.

The V call is TRBV12-5, the J call TRBJ1-1; D possibly corresponds to TRBD1 (5 bases). Germline V gene sequence: CDR1 LGHNT, CDR2 FRNRAP. Trimming removed 1 base at V and 6 bases at J, with 21 bases between. The CDR3 spans 17 residues. CDR3 amino acids: CASGLELGVGFMSEAFF. CDR3 DNA: TGTGCTAGTGGTTTGGAATTAGGGGTCGGCTTCATGTCTGAAGCTTTCTTT.

This clone was seen a handful of times. The CDR3 does not close with the conserved phenylalanine or tryptophan, likely indicating a read error. V is TRBV6-5 and J is TRBJ1-6; 7 bases are shared with TRBD1. V lost 5 bases and J lost 8; bases outside the gene matches: 6. The CDR3 has 14 residues. CDR1 MNHEY and CDR2 SVGAGI come from the germline V gene. CDR3 sequence (DNA): TGTGCCAGCAGTATATCAGGGGGAGATTCACCCCTCCACCTT. This gives the protein CASSISGGDSPLHL.

The chain has TRBV10-3 and TRBJ1-2, with D possibly TRBD1 on 6 matching bases. The CDR3 sequence is 14 residues long. Looked up from germline, CDR1 is ENHRY and CDR2 is SYGVKD. The V gene lost 3 bases and the J gene lost 4 bases, with 12 bases spanning the gap. The CDR3 DNA reads TGTGCCATCAGTGAATCTTCGGACAGCTATGGCTACACCTTC. Its protein product is CAISESSDSYGYTF.

The V call is TRBV5-4, the J call TRBJ1-3, with D possibly TRBD1 on 5 matching bases. Between the trimmed V and J ends, which lost 3 bases and 2 bases, there was a span of 15 bases. Germline-derived CDR1 and CDR2 are SGHNT and YYREEE (reference sequence). The CDR3 is 16 amino acids. CDR3 region: CASSSGGGFPGNTIYF. In DNA form, the CDR3 reads TGTGCCAGCAGCTCCGGGGGGGGGTTCCCTGGAAACACCATATATTTT.

The chain joins TRBV18 to TRBJ2-2, with D possibly being TRBD1 (6 bases). The germline V gene encodes CDR1 KGHSH and CDR2 LQKENI. V was pared by 3 bases and J by 0 bases, with 11 bases between. The CDR3 loop spans 16 amino acids. The CDR3 loop reads CASSPPGASNTGELFF. CDR3 in DNA: TGTGCCAGCTCACCCCCAGGGGCTTCGAACACCGGGGAGCTGTTTTTT.

V usage is TRBV9 and J usage is TRBJ1-3; maybe TRBD1 (5 bases). Trimming left V 0 bases short and J 0 bases short, with 16 bases between. CDR1 and CDR2 from the germline V gene are SGDLS and YYNGEE. This CDR3 comprises 18 residues. CDR3 sequence: CASSVASGHGGSGNTIYF. The CDR3 coding sequence is TGTGCCAGCAGCGTAGCTAGTGGACACGGAGGCTCTGGAAACACCATATATTTT.

This sequence joins TRBV18 and TRBJ2-1, with D perhaps matching TRBD2 (6 bases). The CDR3 length is 15 residues. CDR1 and CDR2 from the germline V gene are KGHSH and LQKENI. The ends were cut back, 3 bases at V and 2 bases at J, with 11 bases in the middle. The CDR3 DNA sequence: TGTGCCAGCTCACCCCGGGGGTCCCCCTACAATGAGCAGTTCTTC. Amino acids: CASSPRGSPYNEQFF.

V gene TRBV7-9 combines with J gene TRBJ2-1; 9 nucleotides line up with TRBD1. V lost 1 base to trimming and J lost 9 bases; unmatched junction nucleotides: 4. The CDR3 is 14 amino acids. The germline CDR1 and CDR2 sequences are SEHNR and FQNEAQ (reference sequence). CDR3 DNA: TGTGCCAGCAGCTTAGGACAGGGGGAATCTGAGCAGTTCTTC. It encodes CASSLGQGESEQFF. The full variable domain, rest sourced from reference TRBV7-9 and TRBJ2-1, is DTGVSQNPRHKITKRGQNVTFRCDPISEHNRLYWYRQTLGQGPEFLTYFQNEAQLEKSRLLSDRFSAERPKGSFSTLEIQRTEQGDSAMYLCASSLGQGESEQFFGPGTRLTVL.

J is TRBJ2-3 and V is TRBV5-6; D may be TRBD1 or TRBD2 (6 bases each). Germline lookup yields CDR1 SGHDT and CDR2 YYEEEE. This CDR3 has 14 residues. With 2 bases removed from V and 5 bases from J, the gap between germline ends came to 12 bases. CDR3 coding DNA: TGTGCCAGCAGCTTATCGGGGGCGGGAGATACGCAGTATTTT. This gives the protein CASSLSGAGDTQYF.